The rows below give T cell receptor beta chains drawn from one sample of a study of OX40 agonist ivuxolimab in advanced cancers. TCRdb keeps only in-frame clones here, not all; method: immunoSEQ multiplex PCR. This sample has roughly 90,000 clones, with about 89% found just once. Source: CD4+ or CD8+ T cells sorted from blood, taken in a trial of the OX40 agonist ivuxolimab. The receptors stem from an adult with an advanced solid tumor such as melanoma, head and neck, liver or kidney cancer. The CDR3 runs from the conserved cysteine through the conserved F or W. D genes are given only for firm matches. Size tells how often a clone was seen (once, few, many) or the class of an expanded clone, and some rows leave it out.

NA	TRBD1	TRBV18	TRBJ1-1	CASSLRTGGSEAFF	TGTGCCAGCTCACTAAGGACAGGGGGCTCTGAAGCTTTCTTT
NA	NA	TRBV19	TRBJ1-3	CASRPGGPGNTIYF	TGTGCCAGTAGACCCGGAGGCCCTGGAAACACCATATATTTT
NA	NA	TRBV7-7	TRBJ1-2	CASSFPSRHRYGYTF	TGTGCTAGCAGCTTTCCGAGCCGACACCGCTATGGCTACACCTTC
NA	TRBD2	TRBV9	TRBJ2-1	CASSVDGRTYNEQFF	TGTGCCAGCAGCGTAGACGGGAGGACCTACAATGAGCAGTTCTTC
NA	TRBD1	TRBV15	TRBJ1-1	CATSRYRGKSEAFF	TGTGCCACCAGCCGGTACAGGGGTAAGTCTGAAGCTTTCTTT
NA	TRBD2	TRBV30	TRBJ2-3	CAWSVTSGRPLSRTDTQYF	TGTGCCTGGAGTGTGACTAGCGGGAGGCCTCTGTCCCGCACAGATACGCAGTATTTT
NA	NA	TRBV10-2	TRBJ2-7	CASSESSRYDEQYF	TGCGCCAGCAGTGAGTCATCTAGGTACGACGAGCAGTACTTC
NA	TRBD1	TRBV2	TRBJ1-2	CASSEGGTGDTGYTF	TGTGCCAGCAGTGAAGGTGGGACAGGGGATACAGGATACACCTTC
few	NA	TRBV11-2	TRBJ2-7	CASSPGTLRYEQYF	TGTGCCAGCAGCCCTGGGACTTTACGCTACGAGCAGTACTTC
NA	TRBD2	TRBV4-1	TRBJ2-5	CASSWGLPDQTQYF	TGCGCCAGCAGCTGGGGACTACCCGACCAGACCCAGTACTTC
NA	TRBD1	TRBV4-1	TRBJ2-1	CASSPDRGLNEQFF	TGCGCCAGCAGCCCGGACAGGGGGCTCAATGAGCAGTTCTTC
few	TRBD1	TRBV19	TRBJ1-5	CASSIAGGQPQHF	TGTGCCAGTAGTATAGCAGGGGGCCAGCCCCAGCATTTT
NA	NA	TRBV5-4	TRBJ1-1	CASSLAYGGRTEAFF	TGTGCCAGCAGCTTGGCCTATGGGGGGCGCACTGAAGCTTTCTTT
NA	NA	TRBV30	TRBJ2-1	CAWSVLGGNEQFF	TGTGCCTGGAGTGTACTGGGGGGAAATGAGCAGTTCTTC
NA	NA	TRBV18	TRBJ1-5	CASSWDGRGQPQHF	TGTGCCAGCTCATGGGACGGGAGAGGGCAGCCCCAGCATTTT
NA	NA	TRBV7-9	TRBJ2-7	CASSLVPYEQYF	TGTGCCAGCAGCTTAGTTCCCTACGAGCAGTACTTC
NA	TRBD1	TRBV29-1	TRBJ2-5	CSVERGRGETQYF	TGCAGCGTCGAAAGGGGCAGGGGGGAGACCCAGTACTTC
NA	NA	TRBV10-3	TRBJ1-4	CAISAGLMGKLFF	TGTGCCATCAGTGCTGGACTTATGGGAAAACTGTTTTTT
NA	NA	TRBV4-1	TRBJ2-7	CASSQDEGQYEQYF	TGCGCCAGCAGCCAAGATGAAGGGCAGTACGAGCAGTACTTC
NA	TRBD2	TRBV4-1	TRBJ2-2	CASSLAGGFTGELFF	TGCGCCAGCAGCCTCGCGGGAGGGTTCACCGGGGAGCTGTTTTTT
few	TRBD1	TRBV9	TRBJ1-2	CASSGGQGGPHGYTF	TGTGCCAGCAGCGGGGGACAGGGGGGACCCCATGGCTACACCTTC
NA	TRBD1	TRBV6-6	TRBJ2-3	CASSYLDREEDTQYF	TGTGCCAGCAGTTACCTTGACAGGGAAGAGGATACGCAGTATTTT
NA	NA	TRBV2	TRBJ2-5	CASSEDNSQETQYF	TGTGCCAGCAGTGAAGATAACAGCCAAGAGACCCAGTACTTC
NA	TRBD1	TRBV6-4	TRBJ2-2	CASRTGGETGELFF	TGTGCCAGTCGGACAGGGGGCGAGACCGGGGAGCTGTTTTTT
NA	NA	TRBV7-9	TRBJ2-7	CASSLGGLGYEQYF	TGTGCCAGCAGCTTAGGGGGATTGGGTTACGAGCAGTACTTC
NA	NA	TRBV13	TRBJ2-7	CASSFGYEQYF	TGTGCCAGCAGCTTCGGCTACGAGCAGTACTTC
NA	NA	TRBV4-1	TRBJ2-3	CASSQVRPDTQYF	TGCGCCAGCAGCCAAGTTCGTCCAGATACGCAGTATTTT
NA	NA	TRBV18	TRBJ2-1	CASSLDYNEQFF	TGTGCCAGCTCACTGGATTACAATGAGCAGTTCTTC